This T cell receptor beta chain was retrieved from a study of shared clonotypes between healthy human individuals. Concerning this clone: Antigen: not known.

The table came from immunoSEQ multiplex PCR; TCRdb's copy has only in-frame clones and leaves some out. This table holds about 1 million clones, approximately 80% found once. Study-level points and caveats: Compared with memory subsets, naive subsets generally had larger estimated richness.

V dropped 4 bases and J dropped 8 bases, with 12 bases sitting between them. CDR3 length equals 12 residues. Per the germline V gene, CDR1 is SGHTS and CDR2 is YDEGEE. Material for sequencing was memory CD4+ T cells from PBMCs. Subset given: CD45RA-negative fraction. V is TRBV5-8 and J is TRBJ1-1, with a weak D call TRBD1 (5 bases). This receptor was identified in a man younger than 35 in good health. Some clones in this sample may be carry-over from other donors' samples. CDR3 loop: CASSLSWGEAFF. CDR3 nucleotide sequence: TGTGCCAGCAGCCTGTCCTGGGGCGAAGCTTTCTTT.